The entry below gives a single T cell receptor beta chain sequence along with its context. The data were taken from a study of blood T cell repertoires in COVID-19. Study details: Samples taken during acute and convalescent COVID-19 were collected in the United States, Italy and Spain. PBMCs, B-cell-depleted T cells, or T cells provided the cDNA or gDNA that made up the material.

Per the study methods: Estimation of nucleated cell counts relied on the amplification of reference gene primers. Produced via immunoSEQ multiplex PCR; TCRdb's table is partial and in-frame only. Clone size and V and J calls were adopted from that table, with D and trimming inferred from the DNA. The data hold some 250,000 clones, with approximately 85% observed a single time. This CDR3 is built from 16 residues. Germline V CDR1 and CDR2: SGDLS, YYNGEE. Unmatched junction bases numbered 8, after V lost 4 bases and J lost 0 bases. Sequencing used peripheral blood. This TCR came from a woman in her thirties with acute or convalescent COVID-19. The rearrangement joins TRBV9 to TRBJ1-1, with TRBD1 matching 8 bases. The CDR3 DNA reads as TGTGCCAGCAGCCCCCGGGACAGGACCATGAACACTGAAGCTTTCTTT. Translating it yields CASSPRDRTMNTEAFF.